This section outlines one T cell receptor beta chain sequence together with its context. This CDR3 contains 15 residues. Germline CDR1 LNHNV, CDR2 YYDKDF (reference sequence). V was shortened by 1 base and J by 3 bases, with 12 bases between the two germline ends. These data are taken from a study of blood T cells in healthy people across ages. The authors ran a second PCR of about 7 to 12 cycles using a sample-barcoded 5' primer and a J-beta primer mix. TCRdb itself ran the 5' RACE reads through MiXCR, one entry per CDR3 protein. The sample shows 500,000 to 550,000 distinct CDR3 sequences, about 24% of them seen only once. The sample was also reused in another study, on T cells of mothers and their children.

The J gene is TRBJ1-2, the V gene TRBV15; D remains ambiguous. The sequenced sample consisted of blood. The sequence came from a boy younger than 18 in good health. CDR3 coding DNA: TGTGCCACCAGCAGAGGCACGCTTTTAGACTATGGCTACACCTTC. Its protein is CATSRGTLLDYGYTF.